The clone carrying this T cell receptor (beta chain) was counted a single time. The data derive from a study of blood T cell repertoires in COVID-19. Method: immunoSEQ multiplex PCR; TCRdb's copy keeps in-frame clones and lacks some. This sample has about 150,000 clones; more than 70% occur once, and the top ten carry 10% to 15%. CDR3 size: 16 residues. V was pared by 7 bases and J by 12 bases, with 14 bases of the junction left unmatched. Looked up from germline, CDR1 is SGHAT and CDR2 is FQDESV (reference sequence). V usage is TRBV11-1 and J usage is TRBJ2-1, with 14 nucleotides matching TRBD2. The origin of this receptor is a man between 60 and 75 years old with active or convalescent COVID-19. Sequencing used peripheral blood. The CDR3 here is CASTSYRGLAGARQFF. For the CDR3, the DNA is TGTGCCAGCACCTCTTACCGGGGACTAGCGGGAGCTCGGCAGTTCTTC.